This T cell receptor beta chain comes out of a study of T cells in Graves' hyperthyroidism and ophthalmopathy. About the study: Any treatment followed the collection of peripheral blood at initial diagnosis. Study-level points and caveats: Blood also held most thyroid clonotypes expanded beyond 0.001.

In its sample, this clonotype was seen a few times. What it binds is unknown. The investigators amplified TCR beta CDR3 regions from RNA transcripts. TCR CDR3 regions were first amplified by RT-PCR with HTBI primers. TCRdb ran MiXCR on the multiplex PCR reads and lists one entry per CDR3 protein. Of about 420,000 distinct CDR3 sequences listed, 15% to 19% were seen once; the top ten hold approximately 14%. PBMCs came from roughly 10 ml fresh peripheral blood. Trimming cost V 4 bases and J 5 bases, with 11 bases left between them. Germline V gene data show CDR1 as LNHDA and CDR2 as SQIVND (reference sequence). The CDR3 is made up of 13 amino acids.

Sequenced material: blood. The chain employs TRBV19 and TRBJ1-1; a possible D gene is TRBD1 (6 bases). The clonotype originates from a woman aged 18-35 years with Graves' hyperthyroidism. This chain's CDR3 is CASSTRGGTEAFF. CDR3 nucleotides: TGTGCCAGTAGTACTCGAGGGGGGACTGAAGCTTTCTTT.